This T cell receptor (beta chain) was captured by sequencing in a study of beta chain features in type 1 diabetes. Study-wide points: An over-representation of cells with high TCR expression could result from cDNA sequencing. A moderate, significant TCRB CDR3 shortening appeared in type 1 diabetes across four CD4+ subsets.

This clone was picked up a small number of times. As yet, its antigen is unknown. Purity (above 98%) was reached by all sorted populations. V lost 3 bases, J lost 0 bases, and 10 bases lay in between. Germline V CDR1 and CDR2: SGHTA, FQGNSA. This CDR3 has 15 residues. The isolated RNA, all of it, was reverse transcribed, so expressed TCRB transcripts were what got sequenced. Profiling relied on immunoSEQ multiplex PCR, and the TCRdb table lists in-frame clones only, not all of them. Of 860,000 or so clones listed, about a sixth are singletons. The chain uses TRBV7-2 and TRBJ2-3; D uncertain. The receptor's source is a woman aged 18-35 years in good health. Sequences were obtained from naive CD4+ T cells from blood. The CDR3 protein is CASSFVADSTDTQYF. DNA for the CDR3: TGTGCCAGCAGCTTCGTGGCGGATAGCACAGATACGCAGTATTTT. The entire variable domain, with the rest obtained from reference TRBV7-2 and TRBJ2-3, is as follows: GAGVSQSPSNKVTEKGKDVELRCDPISGHTALYWYRQSLGQGLEFLIYFQGNSAPDKSGLPSDRFSAERTGGSVSTLTIQRTQQEDSAVYLCASSFVADSTDTQYFGPGTRLTVL.